This TCR beta chain was profiled in a study of neurological immune-mediated disorders. Notes on the study in general: Among 34 multiple sclerosis patients, 18 had repertoires that phylogenetic grouping placed in one related-CDR3 cluster, a possible signature.

Germline V gene data show CDR1 as SEHNR and CDR2 as FQNEAQ (reference sequence). The V end was cut by 3 bases, the J end by 8 bases, with 10 bases between. This CDR3 region has 12 residues. This clonotype was seen at least ten times. Antigen specificity is unknown. cDNA was made by 5'RACE with 10-nucleotide random UMIs. TCRdb fed the 5' RACE reads into MiXCR, producing one record per CDR3 protein. Among approximately 37,000 distinct CDR3 sequences listed, roughly 3.1% were seen once. Time point given: longitudinal time-point 1 (baseline). The rearrangement uses TRBV7-9 and TRBJ1-1; weak D call: TRBD1 (6 bases). The TCR sequence derives from an older woman with multiple sclerosis. Sequenced sample: PBMCs. CDR3 sequence: CASSFSTGEAFF. CDR3 sequence (DNA): TGTGCCAGCAGCTTCTCTACAGGGGAAGCTTTCTTT.